The following is a T cell receptor (beta chain) sequence with its context. As yet, its antigen is unknown. This entry comes from a study of T cells in Graves' hyperthyroidism and ophthalmopathy. Overall study results and limits: Expanded thyroid clonotypes (above 0.001) were mostly also found in blood. The model foresaw ophthalmopathy a median around 6 months prior to onset. A model built on 13 V-J features separated ophthalmopathy from stable hyperthyroidism.

Germline V gene lookup returns CDR1 KGHSH and CDR2 LQKENI. The V gene lost 11 bases and the J gene lost 5 bases, with 18 bases spanning the gap. The CDR3 length is 13 residues. RNA transcripts were the template for amplifying TCR beta CDR3 regions. The TCR CDR3 first-round RT-PCR relied on the HTBI primer set. TCRdb reprocessed the multiplex PCR reads via MiXCR and lists one record per CDR3 protein. The table has roughly 100,000 distinct CDR3 sequences, roughly 39% seen once; the top ten hold about 10%. Sequenced: peripheral blood or thyroid tissue (not recorded which). The chain joins TRBV18 to TRBJ2-5, with a tentative D call TRBD2 (5 bases). The sequence was collected from a woman in her twenties or thirties with Graves' hyperthyroidism. CDR3 sequence reads: CARARVLDETQYF. DNA of the CDR3: TGTGCCCGGGCGCGGGTACTCGACGAGACCCAGTACTTC. Looking up the rest from reference TRBV18 and TRBJ2-5 gives the full variable domain: NAGVMQNPRHLVRRRGQEARLRCSPMKGHSHVYWYRQLPEEGLKFMVYLQKENIIDESGMPKERFSAEFPKEGPSILRIQQVVRGDSAAYFCARARVLDETQYFGPGTRLLVL.